This T cell receptor (beta chain) was retrieved from a study of T cell changes during pregnancy in multiple sclerosis. Germline values: CDR1 SSHAT, CDR2 FNYEAQ (reference sequence). This CDR3 comprises 13 residues. The V end was cut by 2 bases, the J end by 1 base, with 5 bases between. Repertoires were generated with immunoSEQ multiplex PCR, while TCRdb's copy carries only in-frame clones and drops some. The profile shows about 72,000 clones, 75% to 95% of them singletons. The starting material was peripheral blood, obtained in the third trimester of pregnancy. This sequence joins TRBV7-7 and TRBJ1-1; D ambiguous. The receptor was isolated from a female donor in good health, enrolled as a control in a pregnancy study. The CDR3 DNA follows: TGTGCCAGCAGCTTATTACAGAACACTGAAGCTTTCTTT. This sequence encodes CASSLLQNTEAFF.